This is a list of T cell receptor beta chains from one sample in a study of blood T cell repertoires in COVID-19. Assay: immunoSEQ multiplex PCR; the TCRdb copy retains only in-frame clones and omits some. The table shows about 250,000 clones, with roughly 85% occurring only once. The sequencing input was PBMCs or T cells enriched from blood (not recorded which). The receptors stem from a woman between 50 and 59 years old with acute COVID-19. Both conserved end residues are part of each CDR3. The D gene is left open where the match is weak. Clone size is given for some rows only: seen once, a few or many times, or a class if the clone is expanded.

clone size	V gene	J gene	D gene	CDR3 protein	CDR3 DNA
.	TRBV20-1	TRBJ1-2	.	CSASRTDYGYTF	TGCAGTGCTAGTCGGACAGACTATGGCTACACCTTC
.	TRBV6-1	TRBJ1-3	.	CASSETRESGNTIYF	TGTGCCAGCAGTGAGACCAGGGAATCCGGAAACACCATATATTTT
.	TRBV27	TRBJ2-1	.	CASREGGSRNEQFF	TGTGCCAGCAGGGAAGGGGGTAGTAGGAATGAGCAGTTCTTC
few	TRBV9	TRBJ1-1	.	CASSLLDRNTEAFF	TGTGCCAGCAGCCTTCTGGACAGGAACACTGAAGCTTTCTTT
.	TRBV30	TRBJ1-3	.	CAWSSGSSGNTIYF	TGTGCCTGGAGTTCGGGGTCCTCTGGAAACACCATATATTTT
few	TRBV27	TRBJ2-2	TRBD2	CASSTGTSGPGELFF	TGTGCCAGCAGTACAGGGACTAGCGGGCCCGGGGAGCTGTTTTTT
.	TRBV9	TRBJ2-1	TRBD2	CASSQLAGAVTNEQFF	TGTGCCAGCAGTCAACTAGCGGGGGCCGTAACCAATGAGCAGTTCTTC
.	TRBV30	TRBJ1-1	.	CAWSVGVGEAFF	TGTGCCTGGAGTGTAGGGGTGGGTGAAGCTTTCTTT
.	TRBV5-6	TRBJ1-6	.	CASMRWIYNSPLHF	TGTGCCAGCATGAGGTGGATATATAATTCACCCCTCCACTTT
.	TRBV3-1/TRBV3-2	TRBJ1-1	TRBD1	CASSQGTGGWTEAFF	TGTGCCAGCAGCCAAGGGACAGGGGGCTGGACTGAAGCTTTCTTT
.	TRBV7-2	TRBJ1-3	TRBD1	CASSLGTGLGGNTIYF	TGTGCCAGCAGCTTAGGGACAGGGCTCGGTGGAAACACCATATATTTT
once	TRBV19	TRBJ1-4	TRBD1	CASTPGQGLGKLFF	TGTGCCAGTACCCCGGGACAGGGGTTGGGAAAACTGTTTTTT
.	TRBV19	TRBJ1-1	TRBD1	CASSIGQVGEAFF	TGTGCCAGTAGTATTGGACAGGTGGGCGAAGCTTTCTTT
.	TRBV5-1	TRBJ1-2	TRBD1	CASSATGGWYGYTF	TGCGCCAGCAGCGCGACAGGGGGCTGGTATGGCTACACCTTC
.	TRBV18	TRBJ1-1	.	CASSPEETNTEAFF	TGTGCCAGCTCACCAGAGGAAACGAACACTGAAGCTTTCTTT
.	TRBV19	TRBJ2-3	TRBD2	CASSLVSGGALDTQYF	TGTGCCAGTAGTCTCGTTAGCGGGGGGGCCCTGGATACGCAGTATTTT
.	TRBV19	TRBJ1-1	TRBD1	CASMDRANTEAFF	TGTGCCAGTATGGACAGGGCGAACACTGAAGCTTTCTTT
.	TRBV30	TRBJ1-2	.	CANSGTDYGYTF	TGTGCCAATAGCGGCACAGACTATGGCTACACCTTC
.	TRBV9	TRBJ2-2	.	CASSVAPHITGELFF	TGTGCCAGCAGCGTAGCTCCCCACATTACCGGGGAGCTGTTTTTT
.	TRBV12-1	TRBJ2-5	.	CASSPLSRGGGETQYF	TGTGCCAGCAGCCCCTTGAGTCGGGGGGGCGGCGAGACCCAGTACTTC
.	TRBV13	TRBJ2-5	TRBD2	CASSFGGGEETQYF	TGTGCCAGCAGCTTTGGCGGGGGGGAAGAGACCCAGTACTTC
.	TRBV7-2	TRBJ2-3	.	CASSFRRRITDTQYF	TGTGCCAGCAGCTTTCGACGGAGAATCACAGATACGCAGTATTTT
.	TRBV11-2	TRBJ2-2	TRBD2	CASSLWGGTGELFF	TGTGCCAGCAGCTTATGGGGGGGAACCGGGGAGCTGTTTTTT
.	TRBV4-3	TRBJ2-1	TRBD2	CASSQAAAGVSYNEQFF	TGCGCCAGCAGCCAAGCGGCAGCGGGGGTCTCCTACAATGAGCAGTTCTTC
.	TRBV6-5	TRBJ2-1	TRBD1	CASSPRDRTQVEQFF	TGTGCCAGCTCCCCCCGGGACAGAACCCAGGTTGAGCAGTTCTTC
.	TRBV4-3	TRBJ1-1	.	CASSLVGAVVHTEAFF	TGCGCCAGCAGCCTTGTAGGTGCGGTTGTTCACACTGAAGCTTTCTTT
.	TRBV7-3	TRBJ1-1	.	CASSLTGSNIEAFF	TGTGCCAGCAGCTTAACTGGGAGTAACATTGAAGCTTTCTTT
.	TRBV29-1	TRBJ1-2	TRBD1	CSVEGSRTGPAYGYTF	TGCAGCGTTGAAGGGTCTCGGACAGGGCCGGCCTATGGCTACACCTTC
.	TRBV6-5	TRBJ2-5	.	CASSYSTVGRETQYF	TGTGCCAGCAGTTACTCGACCGTGGGGCGGGAGACCCAGTACTTC
.	TRBV5-1	TRBJ2-1	TRBD2	CASSILSGHSYNEQFF	TGCGCCAGCAGCATCCTTAGCGGGCACTCCTACAATGAGCAGTTCTTC
.	TRBV4-3	TRBJ1-1	.	CASSQEGRGNTEAFF	TGCGCCAGCAGCCAAGAAGGCCGGGGGAACACTGAAGCTTTCTTT
.	TRBV29-1	TRBJ1-2	TRBD1	CSVGTGVNYGYTF	TGCAGCGTTGGGACAGGGGTTAACTATGGCTACACCTTC
.	TRBV14	TRBJ1-5	.	CASSQEQGYSNQPQHF	TGTGCCAGCAGCCAAGAACAGGGCTATAGCAATCAGCCCCAGCATTTT
.	TRBV5-1	TRBJ2-1	TRBD2	CASSLAGSGYSYNEQFF	TGCGCCAGCAGCTTGGCCGGTAGCGGGTACTCCTACAATGAGCAGTTCTTC
.	TRBV18	TRBJ1-1	TRBD1	CASSPGQVRTEAFF	TGTGCCAGCTCACCCGGACAGGTGCGCACTGAAGCTTTCTTT
.	TRBV4-1	TRBJ2-3	.	CASSQEGARTDTQYF	TGCGCCAGCAGCCAAGAAGGAGCGCGCACAGATACGCAGTATTTT
.	TRBV11-2	TRBJ2-4	TRBD1	CASSLGAHRGENIQYF	TGTGCCAGCAGCTTAGGGGCTCACAGGGGAGAAAACATTCAGTACTTC
.	TRBV5-6	TRBJ1-3	TRBD1	CASSERQGVNTIYF	TGTGCCAGCAGCGAGCGACAGGGCGTCAACACCATATATTTT
.	TRBV18	TRBJ1-1	TRBD1	CASSPPAGGTEAFF	TGTGCCAGCTCACCACCAGCAGGGGGCACTGAAGCTTTCTTT
.	TRBV4-3	TRBJ2-1	TRBD2	CASSQDRSGGRIEQFF	TGCGCCAGCAGCCAAGATCGTAGCGGGGGGAGGATTGAGCAGTTCTTC
.	TRBV28	TRBJ2-5	.	CASSSWTVVGQTQYF	TGTGCCAGCAGTTCCTGGACAGTGGTGGGGCAGACCCAGTACTTC
.	TRBV6-2/TRBV6-3	TRBJ2-3	.	CASSYHSTDSRTDTQYF	TGTGCCAGCAGTTACCACTCAACGGACAGCCGCACAGATACGCAGTATTTT
.	TRBV6-6	TRBJ1-2	TRBD1	CASSYSTGGVGGYTF	TGTGCCAGCAGTTACTCGACAGGGGGCGTCGGAGGCTACACCTTC